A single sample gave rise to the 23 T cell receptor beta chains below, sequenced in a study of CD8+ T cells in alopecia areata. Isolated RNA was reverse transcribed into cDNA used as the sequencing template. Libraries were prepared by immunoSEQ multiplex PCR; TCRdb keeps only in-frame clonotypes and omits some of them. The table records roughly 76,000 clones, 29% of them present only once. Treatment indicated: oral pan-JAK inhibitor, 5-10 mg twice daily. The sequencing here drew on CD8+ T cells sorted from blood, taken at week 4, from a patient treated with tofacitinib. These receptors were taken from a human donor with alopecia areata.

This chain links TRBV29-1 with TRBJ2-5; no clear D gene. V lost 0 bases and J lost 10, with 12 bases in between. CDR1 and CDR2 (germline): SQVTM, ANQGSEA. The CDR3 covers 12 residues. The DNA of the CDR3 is TGCAGCGTTGAAGATCGACCCATAGACCAGTACTTC. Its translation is CSVEDRPIDQYF.

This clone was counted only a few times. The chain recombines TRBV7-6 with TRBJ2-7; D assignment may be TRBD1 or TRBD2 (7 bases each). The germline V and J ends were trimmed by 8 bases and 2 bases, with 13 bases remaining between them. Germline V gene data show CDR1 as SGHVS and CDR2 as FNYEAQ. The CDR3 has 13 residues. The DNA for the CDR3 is TGTGCCAGCGGCCAGGGGGGGACCTACGAGCAGTACTTC. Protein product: CASGQGGTYEQYF.

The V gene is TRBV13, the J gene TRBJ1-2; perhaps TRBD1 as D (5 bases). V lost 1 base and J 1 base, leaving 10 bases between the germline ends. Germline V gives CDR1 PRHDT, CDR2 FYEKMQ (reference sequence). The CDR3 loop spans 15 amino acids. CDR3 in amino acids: CASSLVDSHNYGYTF. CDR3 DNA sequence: TGTGCCAGCAGCTTAGTCGACAGCCATAACTATGGCTACACCTTC.

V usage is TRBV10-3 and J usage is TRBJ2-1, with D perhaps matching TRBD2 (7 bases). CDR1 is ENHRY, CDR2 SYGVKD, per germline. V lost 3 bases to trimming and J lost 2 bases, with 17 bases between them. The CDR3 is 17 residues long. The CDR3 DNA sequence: TGTGCCATCAGTGAACCCAGTGGGGGGGCGCCCTACAATGAGCAGTTCTTC. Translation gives CAISEPSGGAPYNEQFF.

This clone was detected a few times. DNA for the CDR3: TGTGCCAGCACCCCATTTGGGAGTTCCCACGAGCAGTACTTC. Amino acid sequence: CASTPFGSSHEQYF. The chain joins TRBV11-2 to TRBJ2-7; possible D gene TRBD2, 5 bases. The CDR3 spans 14 residues. Trimming took off 7 bases at V and 5 bases at J, with 18 bases between the two ends. CDR1 is SGHAT, CDR2 FQNNGV, per germline. The full variable domain, with the rest looked up from reference TRBV11-2 and TRBJ2-7, is EAGVAQSPRYKIIEKRQSVAFWCNPISGHATLYWYQQILGQGPKLLIQFQNNGVVDDSQLPKDRFSAERLKGVDSTLKIQPAKLEDSAVYLCASTPFGSSHEQYFGPGTRLTVT.

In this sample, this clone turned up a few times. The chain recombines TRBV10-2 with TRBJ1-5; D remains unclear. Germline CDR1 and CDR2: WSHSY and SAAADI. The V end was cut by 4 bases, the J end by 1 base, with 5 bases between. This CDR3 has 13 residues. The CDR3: CASSADSNQPQHF. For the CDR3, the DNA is TGCGCCAGCAGTGCAGACAGCAATCAGCCCCAGCATTTT.

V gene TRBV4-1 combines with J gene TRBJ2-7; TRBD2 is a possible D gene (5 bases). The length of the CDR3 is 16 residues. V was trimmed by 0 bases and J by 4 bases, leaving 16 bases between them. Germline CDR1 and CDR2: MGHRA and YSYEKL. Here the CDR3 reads CASSQDLDQRAYEQYF. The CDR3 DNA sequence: TGCGCCAGCAGCCAAGATCTAGACCAGAGGGCATACGAGCAGTACTTC.

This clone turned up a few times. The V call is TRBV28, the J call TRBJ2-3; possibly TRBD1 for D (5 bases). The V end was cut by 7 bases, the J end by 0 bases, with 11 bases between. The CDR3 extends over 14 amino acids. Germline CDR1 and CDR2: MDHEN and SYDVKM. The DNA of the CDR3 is TGTGCCAGCACCCAGGACACAAGCACAGATACGCAGTATTTT. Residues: CASTQDTSTDTQYF.

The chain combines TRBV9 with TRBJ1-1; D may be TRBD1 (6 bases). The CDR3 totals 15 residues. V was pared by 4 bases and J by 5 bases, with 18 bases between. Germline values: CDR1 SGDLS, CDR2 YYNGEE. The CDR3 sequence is CASSPKTGGWTEAFF. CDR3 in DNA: TGTGCCAGCAGCCCTAAGACGGGGGGCTGGACTGAAGCTTTCTTT.

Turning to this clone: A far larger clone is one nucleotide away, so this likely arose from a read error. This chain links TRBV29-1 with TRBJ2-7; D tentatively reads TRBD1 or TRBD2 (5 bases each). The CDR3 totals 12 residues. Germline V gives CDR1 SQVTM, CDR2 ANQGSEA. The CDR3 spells CSVEGLLREQSF. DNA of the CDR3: TGCAGCGTTGAAGGCCTACTCAGGGAGCAGTCCTTC.

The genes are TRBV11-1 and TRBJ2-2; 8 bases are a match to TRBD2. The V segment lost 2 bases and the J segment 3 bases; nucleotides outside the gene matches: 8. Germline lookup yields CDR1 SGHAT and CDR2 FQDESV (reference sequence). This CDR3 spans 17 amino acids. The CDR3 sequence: CASSLLQRERYTGELFF. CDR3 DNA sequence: TGTGCCAGCAGCTTATTACAGCGGGAGCGGTACACCGGGGAGCTGTTTTTT.

CDR3 sequence: CASSGRDRGSYEQYF. The CDR3, as DNA: TGTGCCAGTAGTGGCCGGGACAGGGGTTCCTACGAGCAGTACTTC. The gene calls are TRBV19 and TRBJ2-7; TRBD1 matches at 10 bases. Germline loops: CDR1 LNHDA, CDR2 SQIVND (reference sequence). Trimming removed 5 bases from V and 1 base from J; junction bases left unmatched: 5. The CDR3 contains 15 residues.

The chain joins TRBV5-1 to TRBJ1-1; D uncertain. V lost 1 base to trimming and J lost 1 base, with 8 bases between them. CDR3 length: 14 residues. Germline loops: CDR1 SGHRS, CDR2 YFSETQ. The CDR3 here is CASSLRPENTEAFF. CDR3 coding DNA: TGCGCCAGCAGCTTGCGGCCAGAGAACACTGAAGCTTTCTTT.

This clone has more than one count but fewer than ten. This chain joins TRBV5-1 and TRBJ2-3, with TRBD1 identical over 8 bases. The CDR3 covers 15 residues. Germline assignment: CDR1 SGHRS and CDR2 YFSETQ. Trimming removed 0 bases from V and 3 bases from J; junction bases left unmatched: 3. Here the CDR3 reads CASSLEGQGTDTQYF. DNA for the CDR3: TGCGCCAGCAGCTTGGAAGGACAGGGAACAGATACGCAGTATTTT.

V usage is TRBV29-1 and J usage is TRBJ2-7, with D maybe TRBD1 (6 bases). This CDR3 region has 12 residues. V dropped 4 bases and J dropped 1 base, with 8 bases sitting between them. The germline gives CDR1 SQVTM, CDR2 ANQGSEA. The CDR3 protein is CSVGQGSYEQYF. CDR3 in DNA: TGCAGCGTTGGTCAGGGGTCCTACGAGCAGTACTTC.

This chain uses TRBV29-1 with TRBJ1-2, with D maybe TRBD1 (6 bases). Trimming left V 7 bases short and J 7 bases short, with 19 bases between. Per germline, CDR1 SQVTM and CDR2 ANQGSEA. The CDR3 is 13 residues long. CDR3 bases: TGCAGCGCCCGGGACATACGGGGTAGTGGCTACACCTTC. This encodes CSARDIRGSGYTF.

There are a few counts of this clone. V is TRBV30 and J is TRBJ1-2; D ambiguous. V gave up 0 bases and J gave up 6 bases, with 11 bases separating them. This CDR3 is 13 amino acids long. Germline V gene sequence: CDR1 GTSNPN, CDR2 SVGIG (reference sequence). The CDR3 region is CAWSVLAGHGYTF. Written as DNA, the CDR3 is TGTGCCTGGAGTGTTCTGGCAGGCCATGGCTACACCTTC.

CDR3 in amino acids: CASSETAGVTGELFF. CDR3 coding DNA: TGTGCCAGCAGTGAAACGGCGGGAGTTACCGGGGAGCTGTTTTTT. The chain employs TRBV2 and TRBJ2-2; TRBD2 aligns across 7 bases. CDR3 size: 15 residues. Trimming took 2 bases from V and 5 from J; bases not matched to a gene: 5. In germline, CDR1 is SNHLY, CDR2 FYNNEI.

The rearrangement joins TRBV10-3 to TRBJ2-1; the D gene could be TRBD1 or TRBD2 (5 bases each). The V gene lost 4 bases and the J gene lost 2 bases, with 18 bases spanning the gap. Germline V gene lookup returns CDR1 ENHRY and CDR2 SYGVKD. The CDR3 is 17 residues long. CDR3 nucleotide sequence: TGTGCCATCAGTGTTTTCTCCGGGACCTACCCCTACAATGAGCAGTTCTTC. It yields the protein CAISVFSGTYPYNEQFF.

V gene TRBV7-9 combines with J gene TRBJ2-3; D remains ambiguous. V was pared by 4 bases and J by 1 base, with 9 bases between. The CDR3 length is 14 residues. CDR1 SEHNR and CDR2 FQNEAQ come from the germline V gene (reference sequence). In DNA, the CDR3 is TGTGCCAGCAGCTCCCGGACCGGCACAGATACGCAGTATTTT. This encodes CASSSRTGTDTQYF.

Here the CDR3 reads CASCPRGGWTYEQYF. For the CDR3, the DNA is TGTGCCAGCTGTCCTCGAGGGGGGTGGACCTACGAGCAGTACTTC. The chain recombines TRBV27 with TRBJ2-7, with D perhaps given as TRBD1 or TRBD2 (6 bases each). Trimming took 8 bases from V and 2 from J, leaving 19 bases between them. Looked up from germline, CDR1 is MNHEY and CDR2 is SMNVEV (reference sequence). The CDR3 length is 15 residues.

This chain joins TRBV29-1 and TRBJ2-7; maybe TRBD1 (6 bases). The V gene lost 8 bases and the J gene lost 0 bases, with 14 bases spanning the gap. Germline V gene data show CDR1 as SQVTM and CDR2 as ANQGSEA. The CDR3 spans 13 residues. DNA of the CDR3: TGCAGCTATCGGACAGAGAGCTCCTACGAGCAGTACTTC. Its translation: CSYRTESSYEQYF.

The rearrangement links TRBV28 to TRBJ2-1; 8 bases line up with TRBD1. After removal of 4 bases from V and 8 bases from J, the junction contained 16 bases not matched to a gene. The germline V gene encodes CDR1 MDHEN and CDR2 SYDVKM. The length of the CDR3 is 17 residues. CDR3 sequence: CASSSPSGQVHSDEQFF. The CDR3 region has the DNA TGTGCCAGCAGTTCCCCTTCGGGACAGGTGCACAGCGATGAGCAGTTCTTC.